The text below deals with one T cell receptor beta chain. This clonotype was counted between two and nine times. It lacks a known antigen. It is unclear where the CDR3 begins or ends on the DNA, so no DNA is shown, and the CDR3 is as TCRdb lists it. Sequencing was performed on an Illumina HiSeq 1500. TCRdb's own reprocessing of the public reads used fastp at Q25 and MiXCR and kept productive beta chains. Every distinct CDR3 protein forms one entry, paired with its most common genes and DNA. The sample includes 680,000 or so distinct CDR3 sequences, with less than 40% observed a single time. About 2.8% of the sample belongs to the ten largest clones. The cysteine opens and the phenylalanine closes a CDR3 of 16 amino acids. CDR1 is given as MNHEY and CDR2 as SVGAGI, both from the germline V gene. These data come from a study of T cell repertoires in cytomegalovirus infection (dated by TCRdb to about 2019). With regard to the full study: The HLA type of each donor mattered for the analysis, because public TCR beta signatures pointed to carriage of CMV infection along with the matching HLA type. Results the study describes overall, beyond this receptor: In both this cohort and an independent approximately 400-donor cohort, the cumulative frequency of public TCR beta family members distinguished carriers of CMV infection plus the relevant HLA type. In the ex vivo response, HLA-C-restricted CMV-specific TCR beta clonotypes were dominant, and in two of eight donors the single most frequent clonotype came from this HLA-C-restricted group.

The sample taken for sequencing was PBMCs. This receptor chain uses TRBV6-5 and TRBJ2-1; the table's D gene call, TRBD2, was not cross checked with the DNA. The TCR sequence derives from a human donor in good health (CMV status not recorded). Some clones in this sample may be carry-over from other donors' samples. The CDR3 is CASSSSLAGANNEQFF.